What follows describes a single TCR beta chain. Antigen unknown. V lost 2 bases to trimming and J lost 6 bases, with 16 bases between them. CDR1 and CDR2 (germline): GTSNPN, SVGIG (reference sequence). The CDR3 length is 15 residues. The data stem from a study of CD8 T cells in Susac syndrome. Reverse transcription of 0.5 to 1 ug RNA was performed with random hexamers. An immunoSEQ multiplex PCR amplified TCR beta CDR3 over 54 Vbeta and 13 Jbeta. TCRdb reprocessed the immunoSEQ multiplex PCR reads with MiXCR, giving one entry per CDR3 protein. The table shows roughly 400,000 distinct CDR3 sequences, with 75% to 90% occurring only once. High-throughput TCR beta sequencing covered peripheral CD8+ and CD4+ T cells. TEMRA cells were FACS-enriched, with CD8+ and CD4+ T cells isolated negatively. Study results and caveats: Only a relatively small number of individuals were included in the TCR sequencing and HLA analysis.

Input material: CD8+ T cells from PBMCs. This sequence was found in a human donor with multiple sclerosis. V is TRBV30 and J is TRBJ2-2, with a tentative D call TRBD2 (6 bases). CDR3 protein: CAWSRDGSLPGELFF. In nucleotides, the CDR3 is TGTGCCTGGAGTCGAGACGGGAGTCTACCCGGGGAGCTGTTTTTT.